The 8 T cell receptor beta chains below all came from one sample that was sequenced in a study of CD8 T cells in ankylosing spondylitis. Broader study findings: A TCR beta motif of 8 or 9 highly homologous variants appeared characteristic of ankylosing spondylitis blood.

One entry per CDR3 protein, called by TCRdb with MiXCR from the 5' RACE reads. The data contain 450,000 to 550,000 distinct CDR3 sequences, 5.3% of them seen just once; the ten biggest clones take up around 3.5%. Antigen specificity for these receptors is unknown. The sequencing input was blood, either unsorted or a sorted T cell fraction (not recorded which). These receptors were collected from a male donor with ankylosing spondylitis.

The sample holds many counts of this clonotype. The chain combines TRBV29-1 with TRBJ2-5; 9 bases are a match to TRBD1. This CDR3 region has 15 residues. CDR1 is SQVTM and CDR2 is ANQGSEA in the germline V gene. V was clipped by 6 bases and J by 1 base; unmatched bases: 9. Here the CDR3 reads CSVTPGQGLQETQYF. CDR3 sequence (DNA): TGCAGCGTGACACCGGGACAGGGCCTCCAAGAGACCCAGTACTTC.

The chain combines TRBV7-2 with TRBJ2-5; the D is unclear. The V gene's germline CDR1 is SGHTA and CDR2 FQGNSA. CDR3 length: 16 amino acids. V gave up 1 base and J gave up 5 bases, with 17 bases separating them. In DNA, the CDR3 is TGTGCCAGCAGCTTAGTAGGGTTTGGCCGCCCGGAGACCCAGTACTTC. It is translated as CASSLVGFGRPETQYF. The full variable domain, rest sourced from reference TRBV7-2 and TRBJ2-5, is GAGVSQSPSNKVTEKGKDVELRCDPISGHTALYWYRQSLGQGLEFLIYFQGNSAPDKSGLPSDRFSAERTGGSVSTLTIQRTQQEDSAVYLCASSLVGFGRPETQYFGPGTRLLVL.

This clonotype was seen repeatedly, ten times or more. The J gene is TRBJ2-2, the V gene TRBV6-2 or TRBV6-3; the match to TRBD2 covers 7 bases. CDR3 length: 16 amino acids. Unmatched junction bases numbered 7, after V lost 2 bases and J lost 4 bases. Per the germline V gene, CDR1 is MNHEY and CDR2 is SVGEGT. The CDR3 DNA reads as TGTGCCAGCAGTTACCGAAGCGGGACGGGCACCGGGGAGCTGTTTTTT. Protein sequence: CASSYRSGTGTGELFF.

This clonotype occurred many times. This chain connects TRBV20-1 to TRBJ1-5; D unresolved. Germline CDR1 is DFQATT and CDR2 is SNEGSKA (reference sequence). The CDR3 has 14 amino acids. Trimming pared 6 bases from V and 4 bases from J, leaving 16 bases between. This CDR3 is CSASTRSVNQPQHF. DNA of the CDR3: TGCAGTGCGTCAACAAGGAGCGTTAATCAGCCCCAGCATTTT.

Many counts were recorded for this clonotype. In DNA form, the CDR3 reads TGTGCCATCAGTGAAATTTCGGGGTCCTACAATGAGCAGTTCTTC. This gives the protein CAISEISGSYNEQFF. This chain joins TRBV10-3 and TRBJ2-1; D possibly corresponds to TRBD2 (5 bases). Germline V gene data show CDR1 as ENHRY and CDR2 as SYGVKD. CDR3 size: 15 residues. V dropped 3 bases and J dropped 1 base, with 10 bases sitting between them.

This clonotype was counted at least ten times. The chain recombines TRBV10-3 with TRBJ2-3; 7 positions match TRBD2. V was clipped by 6 bases and J by 1 base; unmatched bases: 7. Germline loops: CDR1 ENHRY, CDR2 SYGVKD. This CDR3 comprises 15 residues. CDR3 loop: CAISPRREGTDTQYF. CDR3 bases: TGTGCCATCAGCCCTCGACGGGAGGGCACAGATACGCAGTATTTT.

Ten or more counts support this clonotype. The V gene is TRBV5-1, the J gene TRBJ1-4, with D hard to call. V gave up 0 bases and J gave up 3 bases, with 3 bases separating them. The CDR3 contains 13 residues. Germline values: CDR1 SGHRS, CDR2 YFSETQ. The CDR3 loop is CASSLDPNEKLFF. The CDR3 region has the DNA TGCGCCAGCAGCTTGGATCCTAATGAAAAACTGTTTTTT.

The rearrangement links TRBV19 to TRBJ2-7, with 7 bases fitting TRBD1. Germline loops: CDR1 LNHDA, CDR2 SQIVND (reference sequence). The CDR3 contains 17 residues. V was clipped by 4 bases and J by 0 bases; unmatched bases: 12. CDR3 loop: CASSSVGQPKTSYEQYF. DNA for the CDR3: TGTGCCAGTAGTAGTGTGGGACAGCCAAAAACCTCCTACGAGCAGTACTTC. The whole variable domain, remainder taken from reference TRBV19 and TRBJ2-7, is DGGITQSPKYLFRKEGQNVTLSCEQNLNHDAMYWYRQDPGQGLRLIYYSQIVNDFQKGDIAEGYSVSREKKESFPLTVTSAQKNPTAFYLCASSSVGQPKTSYEQYFGPGTRLTVT.